This T cell receptor (beta chain) was captured in a study of blood T cell repertoires in COVID-19. The CDR3 is made up of 15 amino acids. Germline V gene sequence: CDR1 MGHRA, CDR2 YSYEKL. Trimming removed 5 bases from V and 0 bases from J, with 13 bases in between. Original data processing: Estimates of nucleated cell counts were drawn from the amplification of reference gene primers. The assay was immunoSEQ multiplex PCR, and TCRdb's table has in-frame clones only and misses some. V, J and clone size are those of that table, while D and trimming were read from the DNA. The sample includes 130,000 to 150,000 clones, roughly 89% of them seen just once.

The TCR comes from a woman between 45 and 60 years old with active or convalescent COVID-19. V gene TRBV4-1 combines with J gene TRBJ1-1, with D uncertain. Sequenced input: peripheral blood. The CDR3, as DNA: TGCGCCAGCAGCACCAGACACGAAATGAACACTGAAGCTTTCTTT. It codes for CASSTRHEMNTEAFF.